This T cell receptor (beta chain) was obtained from a study of cytomegalovirus exposure and HLA in healthy donors. Study-level findings and limits: Common viral pathogens seemed to be connected with several of the most significant clusters, according to a later analysis. Reportedly, HLA-A and HLA-B alleles of most subjects were accurately predicted from TCR beta. Upon later analysis, HLA-associated TCR beta chains proved more clonally expanded than other, equally common chains.

Nominally healthy donors were sampled, though unrecorded immune exposures were likely. Primers for the PCR totalled 60 Vbeta and 13 Jbeta. The method was immunoSEQ multiplex PCR; TCRdb's version includes in-frame clones alone and lacks a portion of them. Counted here are about 120,000 clones, over 70% occurring once; the ten biggest clones make up 0.95% to 1.5%. With regard to this clone: Its antigen is as yet unknown.

Unmatched junction bases numbered 14, after V lost 5 bases and J lost 4 bases. Germline lookup yields CDR1 MDHEN and CDR2 SYDVKM. This CDR3 is 17 amino acids long. The sequenced sample consisted of PBMCs. J is TRBJ1-5 and V is TRBV28, with TRBD1 matching over 7 bases. The TCR comes from a female donor in good health and CMV-seronegative. The CDR3 sequence: CASSVNVDRAINQPQHF. The CDR3 DNA follows: TGTGCCAGCAGTGTTAATGTCGACAGGGCCATAAATCAGCCCCAGCATTTT.